One and the same sample provided the 25 T cell receptor beta chains below, sequenced in a study of blood T cell repertoires in COVID-19 (dated by TCRdb to the early 2020s). Receptors were amplified or captured by the immunoSEQ multiplex PCR assay. Entries here come from immuneACCESS through TCRdb and include only in-frame sequences with V and J called. Some clones fail to appear in such tables; in the studies checked, an unresolved V gene covers under half of the shortfall, and the cause of the remainder is unknown. Counted in this sample were approximately 320,000 clones; almost 85% of them appeared once. The biggest ten clones account for more than 6% of the sample. Sample: peripheral blood. The receptor source for this set is a human donor in a cohort sampled during active COVID-19.

A remark on this clone: Other DNA sequences from this sample encode an identical CDR3 as well. This chain joins TRBV6-5 and TRBJ1-1, with 7 positions matching TRBD1. V shed 2 bases, J shed 0 bases, and the junction held 0 bases outside the gene matches. Germline CDR1 is MNHEY and CDR2 is SVGAGI. The CDR3 length is 14 residues. CDR3 bases: TGTGCCAGCAGTTACAGGGGGCTGAACACTGAAGCTTTCTTT. It is translated as CASSYRGLNTEAFF.

This clone has a handful of counts. The rearrangement joins TRBV6-5 to TRBJ1-2; possibly TRBD1 for D (5 bases). Per germline, CDR1 MNHEY and CDR2 SVGAGI. The CDR3 has 15 amino acids. The V end lost 0 bases, the J end lost 1 base, and 9 bases lay between the germline ends. As DNA, the CDR3 is TGTGCCAGCAGTTACTCGGGGACTTATAACTATGGCTACACCTTC. The encoded protein is CASSYSGTYNYGYTF.

Worth noting for this clone: The same CDR3 also results from other DNA sequences found in this sample. J is TRBJ2-5 and V is TRBV6-5; the match to TRBD1 covers 9 bases. V lost 5 bases and J lost 5; bases outside the gene matches: 9. This CDR3 spans 15 amino acids. Germline V gives CDR1 MNHEY, CDR2 SVGAGI. CDR3 amino acids: CASSKTGGAGETQYF. In DNA, the CDR3 is TGTGCCAGCAGTAAAACAGGGGGCGCAGGGGAGACCCAGTACTTC.

V and J are TRBV5-1 and TRBJ1-1; TRBD1 matches at 8 bases. The J segment lost 6 bases and the V segment lost 4 bases, leaving 5 bases of the junction unmatched. CDR1 is SGHRS, CDR2 YFSETQ, per germline. This CDR3 is built from 13 residues. Here the CDR3 DNA reads TGCGCCAGCAGCATGACAGGGGCCGCTGAAGCTTTCTTT. Protein: CASSMTGAAEAFF. Complete variable domain (other parts from reference TRBV5-1 and TRBJ1-1): KAGVTQTPRYLIKTRGQQVTLSCSPISGHRSVSWYQQTPGQGLQFLFEYFSETQRNKGNFPGRFSGRQFSNSRSEMNVSTLELGDSALYLCASSMTGAAEAFFGQGTRLTVV.

This clone occurred once. This chain links TRBV19 with TRBJ2-5; 9 nucleotides match TRBD1. CDR1 and CDR2 (germline): LNHDA, SQIVND (reference sequence). This CDR3 region has 12 residues. J was trimmed by 5 bases and V by 5 bases; bases with no gene match: 0. CDR3 residues: CASSDRGETQYF. The CDR3 nucleotides are TGTGCCAGTAGTGACAGGGGGGAGACCCAGTACTTC.

The V call is TRBV13, the J call TRBJ1-2; D is ambiguous. The V and J ends lost 4 bases and 7 bases respectively, with 10 bases between them. CDR1 is PRHDT and CDR2 is FYEKMQ in the germline V gene (reference sequence). The CDR3 runs to 12 residues. The CDR3, as DNA: TGTGCCAGCAGCTCCCGGTTGTCTGGCTACACCTTC. It yields the protein CASSSRLSGYTF. Filled out from reference TRBV13 and TRBJ1-2, the complete variable domain reads AAGVIQSPRHLIKEKRETATLKCYPIPRHDTVYWYQQGPGQDPQFLISFYEKMQSDKGSIPDRFSAQQFSDYHSELNMSSLELGDSALYFCASSSRLSGYTFGSGTRLTVV.

The chain recombines TRBV6-5 with TRBJ1-3; D call uncertain. Trimming took 3 bases from V and 3 from J, leaving 6 bases between them. Germline CDR1 reads MNHEY; CDR2 reads SVGAGI. The CDR3 runs to 13 residues. The CDR3 is CASSYGSGNTIYF. The DNA of the CDR3 is TGTGCCAGCAGTTATGGGAGTGGAAACACCATATATTTT.

This chain joins TRBV11-2 and TRBJ1-2; 10 positions match TRBD1. The CDR3 spans 14 residues. Unmatched junction bases numbered 6, after V lost 4 bases and J lost 7 bases. Germline assignment: CDR1 SGHAT and CDR2 FQNNGV. The DNA of the CDR3 is TGTGCCAGCAGCTCGATTCGGGACAGGGGTGGCTACACCTTC. Residues: CASSSIRDRGGYTF.

This chain links TRBV6-1 with TRBJ2-7; 7 bases line up with TRBD1. Trimming took 2 bases from V and 0 from J; bases not matched to a gene: 4. The CDR3 is 15 residues long. The germline CDR1 and CDR2 sequences are MNHNS and SASEGT. The CDR3 DNA is TGTGCCAGCAGTGAAAAGACAGGGTCCTCCTACGAGCAGTACTTC. It codes for CASSEKTGSSYEQYF.

Here the CDR3 DNA reads TGTGCCAGCAGGACGGGGAACACCGGGGAGCTGTTTTTT. Translated: CASRTGNTGELFF. The V and J genes are TRBV9 and TRBJ2-2; D unresolved. Deletions cut 5 bases from V and 1 base from J, with 6 bases between. Looked up from germline, CDR1 is SGDLS and CDR2 is YYNGEE. The CDR3 is 13 residues long. The variable domain in full, completed from reference TRBV9 and TRBJ2-2, reads DSGVTQTPKHLITATGQRVTLRCSPRSGDLSVYWYQQSLDQGLQFLIQYYNGEERAKGNILERFSAQQFPDLHSELNLSSLELGDSALYFCASRTGNTGELFFGEGSRLTVL.

The chain is built from TRBV5-1 and TRBJ2-2; D possibly corresponds to TRBD1 (6 bases). Trimming removed 0 bases at V and 4 bases at J, with 13 bases between. From germline, CDR1 is SGHRS and CDR2 YFSETQ. The CDR3 covers 16 residues. DNA of the CDR3: TGCGCCAGCAGCTTGGTTGAACAGGGCCCCACCGGGGAGCTGTTTTTT. This translates into CASSLVEQGPTGELFF.

V and J are TRBV19 and TRBJ1-4; the D is unclear. Looked up from germline, CDR1 is LNHDA and CDR2 is SQIVND (reference sequence). The V and J ends lost 6 bases and 4 bases respectively, with 9 bases between them. The CDR3 totals 13 residues. The CDR3 sequence is CASSRTNNEKLFF. CDR3 sequence (DNA): TGTGCCAGTAGCAGGACTAATAATGAAAAACTGTTTTTT.

This rearrangement joins TRBV30 to TRBJ1-5; maybe TRBD1 (6 bases). This CDR3 contains 15 residues. The germline V gene has CDR1 GTSNPN and CDR2 SVGIG (reference sequence). V lost 2 bases, J lost 4 bases, and 15 bases lay in between. The CDR3: CAWSTHSGVNQPQHF. The CDR3 nucleotides are TGTGCCTGGAGTACCCACTCAGGGGTGAATCAGCCCCAGCATTTT. Variable domain in full (rest from reference TRBV30 and TRBJ1-5): SQTIHQWPATLVQPVGSPLSLECTVEGTSNPNLYWYRQAAGRGLQLLFYSVGIGQISSEVPQNLSASRPQDRQFILSSKKLLLSDSGFYLCAWSTHSGVNQPQHFGDGTRLSIL.

This sequence joins TRBV5-1 and TRBJ2-7, with TRBD1 matching over 7 bases. The CDR3 loop spans 13 amino acids. The junction had 4 bases not matched to a gene; V was cut back by 3 bases and J by 4 bases. Germline CDR1 reads SGHRS; CDR2 reads YFSETQ. The CDR3 here is CASSWGQLYEQYF. DNA of the CDR3: TGCGCCAGCAGCTGGGGACAGTTATACGAGCAGTACTTC.

This clone occurred a few times. This chain links TRBV30 with TRBJ1-2; possible D gene TRBD1, 5 bases. Germline CDR1 reads GTSNPN; CDR2 reads SVGIG (reference sequence). V lost 4 bases to trimming and J lost 8 bases, with 14 bases between them. The CDR3 spans 12 residues. In nucleotides, the CDR3 is TGTGCCTGGAACCCGCAGGGTTGGGGCTACACCTTC. Translation: CAWNPQGWGYTF.

This clone was seen only a few times. The chain uses TRBV14 and TRBJ1-3, with D unclear. CDR1 is SGHDN, CDR2 FVKESK, per germline. V was pared by 3 bases and J by 5 bases, with 2 bases between. This CDR3 has 11 residues. The CDR3 protein is CASSHRNTIYF. As DNA, the CDR3 is TGTGCCAGCAGCCATAGAAACACCATATATTTT. Together with reference TRBV14 and TRBJ1-3, the CDR3 gives the full variable domain: EAGVTQFPSHSVIEKGQTVTLRCDPISGHDNLYWYRRVMGKEIKFLLHFVKESKQDESGMPNNRFLAERTGGTYSTLKVQPAELEDSGVYFCASSHRNTIYFGEGSWLTVV.

The gene calls are TRBV19 and TRBJ1-3, with D tentatively TRBD1 (6 bases). The CDR3 runs to 16 residues. CDR1 and CDR2 (germline): LNHDA, SQIVND (reference sequence). V lost 5 bases and J 0 bases, leaving 14 bases between the germline ends. Written as DNA, the CDR3 is TGTGCCAGTAGTTCGAGACAGGTCCGCTCTGGAAACACCATATATTTT. This codes for CASSSRQVRSGNTIYF.

The gene calls are TRBV5-1 and TRBJ2-7; D remains ambiguous. This CDR3 region has 13 residues. V was trimmed by 4 bases and J by 0 bases, leaving 8 bases between them. Germline CDR1 reads SGHRS; CDR2 reads YFSETQ. Here the CDR3 DNA reads TGCGCCAGCAGCCCGGCAGGCTCCTACGAGCAGTACTTC. It translates to CASSPAGSYEQYF.

This clone was observed a single time. The gene calls are TRBV29-1 and TRBJ2-3; TRBD2 aligns across 12 bases. Unmatched junction bases numbered 9, after V lost 6 bases and J lost 2 bases. The CDR3 contains 16 residues. In germline, CDR1 is SQVTM, CDR2 ANQGSEA. The DNA for the CDR3 is TGCAGCGTAGCTAGCGGGGGGGCATTGATCACAGATACGCAGTATTTT. Its translation is CSVASGGALITDTQYF.

The V and J genes are TRBV4-1 and TRBJ1-1, with D possibly matching TRBD1 (5 bases). Trimming shortened V by 1 base and J by 1 base, and 10 bases separated the two germline ends. The CDR3 contains 15 residues. Germline V lookup: CDR1 MGHRA, CDR2 YSYEKL. Written as DNA, the CDR3 is TGCGCCAGCAGCCAAGTTGCGACAGAGAACACTGAAGCTTTCTTT. It specifies CASSQVATENTEAFF.

The chain recombines TRBV6-5 with TRBJ1-1; perhaps TRBD1 as D (6 bases). CDR1 and CDR2 from the germline V gene are MNHEY and SVGAGI. Trimming shortened V by 8 bases and J by 3 bases, and 16 bases separated the two germline ends. The CDR3 has 14 amino acids. CDR3 loop: CASLAGDTHTEAFF. DNA for the CDR3: TGTGCCAGCCTCGCGGGGGACACCCACACTGAAGCTTTCTTT.

The V gene is TRBV21-1, the J gene TRBJ2-7; the D call TRBD1 from the table was never checked on the DNA. TRBV21-1 is annotated as a pseudogene. The CDR3 sequence is 14 residues long. CDR3 protein: CASSAPGQTYEQYF. CDR3 in DNA: TGTGCCAGCAGCGCGCCGGGACAGACCTACGAGCAGTACTTC.

The rearrangement uses TRBV30 and TRBJ1-1, with no clear D. Germline lookup yields CDR1 GTSNPN and CDR2 SVGIG (reference sequence). V dropped 5 bases and J dropped 5 bases, with 9 bases sitting between them. The CDR3 runs to 11 residues. This chain's CDR3 is CAWLGGTEAFF. DNA of the CDR3: TGTGCCTGGTTGGGAGGGACTGAAGCTTTCTTT. Together with reference TRBV30 and TRBJ1-1, the CDR3 gives the full variable domain: SQTIHQWPATLVQPVGSPLSLECTVEGTSNPNLYWYRQAAGRGLQLLFYSVGIGQISSEVPQNLSASRPQDRQFILSSKKLLLSDSGFYLCAWLGGTEAFFGQGTRLTVV.

The count of this clone is one. V is TRBV19 and J is TRBJ2-3; 7 bases match TRBD2. Trimming took 1 base from V and 0 from J; bases not matched to a gene: 1. This CDR3 has 15 residues. Germline V lookup: CDR1 LNHDA, CDR2 SQIVND (reference sequence). The chain's CDR3 is CASSIAGGSTDTQYF. The CDR3 DNA reads TGTGCCAGTAGTATAGCGGGGGGAAGCACAGATACGCAGTATTTT. The full variable domain, completed using reference TRBV19 and TRBJ2-3, is DGGITQSPKYLFRKEGQNVTLSCEQNLNHDAMYWYRQDPGQGLRLIYYSQIVNDFQKGDIAEGYSVSREKKESFPLTVTSAQKNPTAFYLCASSIAGGSTDTQYFGPGTRLTVL.

The rearrangement joins TRBV3-1 (or the pseudogene TRBV3-2) to TRBJ2-2; 13 nucleotides align to TRBD2. Per germline, CDR1 LGHDT and CDR2 YNNKEL (reference sequence). The CDR3 is made up of 18 amino acids. V trimming: 3 bases; J trimming: 1 base; junction bases outside the gene matches: 5. The CDR3 here is CASSHEGLAGENTGELFF. DNA of the CDR3: TGTGCCAGCAGCCACGAAGGACTAGCGGGGGAGAACACCGGGGAGCTGTTTTTT.